The present T cell receptor (beta chain) was sequenced within a study of blood T cell repertoires in COVID-19. Study in general: Spain, Italy and the United States supplied samples that represented acute and convalescent COVID-19.

Assay: immunoSEQ multiplex PCR; the TCRdb copy retains only in-frame clones and omits some. The top ten clones hold about 1.2% of a sample with tens of thousands of clones, 86% of them seen once. The germline V gene encodes CDR1 MNHEY and CDR2 SVGAGI. V lost 7 bases and J lost 5, with 16 bases in between. The CDR3 contains 14 residues. This receptor was identified in a man in his 60s with acute or convalescent COVID-19. Sequencing used peripheral blood. The rearrangement joins TRBV6-5 to TRBJ2-3; D not certain. The CDR3 reads CASKSGPAVDTQYF. The DNA of the CDR3 is TGTGCCAGCAAATCAGGTCCAGCAGTAGATACGCAGTATTTT.